This T cell receptor (beta chain) is from a study of cytomegalovirus exposure and HLA in healthy donors. This CDR3 spans 13 amino acids. V shed 4 bases and J 4 bases; nucleotides not matched to a gene: 4. Germline V gene sequence: CDR1 KGHSH, CDR2 LQKENI. PCR employed 60 Vbeta and 13 Jbeta primers. The protocol was immunoSEQ multiplex PCR, while the TCRdb copy is restricted to in-frame clones and leaves out a portion. The sample records approximately 170,000 clones, 75% to 85% being singletons. A remark on this clone: The same CDR3 arises from other DNA sequences in this sample as well.

Sequenced material: PBMCs. This chain connects TRBV18 to TRBJ2-7; TRBD1 matches 7 bases. This TCR derives from a female donor in good health and CMV-seronegative. The CDR3 sequence: CASSLGQTYEQYF. The CDR3 nucleotides are TGTGCCAGCTCACTGGGACAGACATACGAGCAGTACTTC.